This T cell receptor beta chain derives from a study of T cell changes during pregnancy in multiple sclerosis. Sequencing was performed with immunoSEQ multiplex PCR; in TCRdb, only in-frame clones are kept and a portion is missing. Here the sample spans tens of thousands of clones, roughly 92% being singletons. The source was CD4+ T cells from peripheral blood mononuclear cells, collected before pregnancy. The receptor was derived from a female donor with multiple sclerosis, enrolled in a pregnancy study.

The CDR3 nucleotides are TGTGCCAGCAGGGTGGCCTTGAACACTGAAGCTTTCTTT. Residues: CASRVALNTEAFF. V and J are TRBV2 and TRBJ1-1, with D hard to call. V was clipped by 6 bases and J by 0 bases, with 8 bases between them. Germline CDR1 reads SNHLY; CDR2 reads FYNNEI. The CDR3 loop spans 13 amino acids.